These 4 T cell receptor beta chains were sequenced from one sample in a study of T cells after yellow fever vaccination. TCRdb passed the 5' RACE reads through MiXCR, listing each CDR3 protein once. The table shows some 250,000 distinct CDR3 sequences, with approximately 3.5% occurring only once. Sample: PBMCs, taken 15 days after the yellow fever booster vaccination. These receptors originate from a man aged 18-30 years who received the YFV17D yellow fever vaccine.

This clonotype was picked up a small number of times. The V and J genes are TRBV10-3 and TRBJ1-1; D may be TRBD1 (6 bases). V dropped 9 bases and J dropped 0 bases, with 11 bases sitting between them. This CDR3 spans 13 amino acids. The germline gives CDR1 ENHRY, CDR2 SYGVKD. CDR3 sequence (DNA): TGTGCCATTTCAGGGACAATGAACACTGAAGCTTTCTTT. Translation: CAISGTMNTEAFF.

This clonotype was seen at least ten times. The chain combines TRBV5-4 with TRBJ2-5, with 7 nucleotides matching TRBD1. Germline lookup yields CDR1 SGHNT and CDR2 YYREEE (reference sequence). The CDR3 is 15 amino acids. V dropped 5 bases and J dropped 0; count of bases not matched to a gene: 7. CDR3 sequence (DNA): TGTGCCAGCAGATTGATTGGGACAGACCAAGAGACCCAGTACTTC. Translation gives CASRLIGTDQETQYF.

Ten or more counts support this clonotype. The CDR3 spells CASSTARTWRYEQYV. For the CDR3, the DNA is TGTGCCAGTAGTACCGCCCGGACCTGGAGGTACGAGCAGTACGTC. The V gene is TRBV19, the J gene TRBJ2-7, with D perhaps matching TRBD2 (5 bases). The germline CDR1 and CDR2 sequences are LNHDA and SQIVND (reference sequence). The CDR3 loop spans 15 amino acids. Trimming took 4 bases from V and 4 from J, leaving 17 bases between them.

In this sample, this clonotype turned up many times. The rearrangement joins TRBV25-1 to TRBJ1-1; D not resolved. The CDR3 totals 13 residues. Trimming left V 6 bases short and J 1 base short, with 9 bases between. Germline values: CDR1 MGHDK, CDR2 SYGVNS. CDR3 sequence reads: CASSSIGNTEAFF. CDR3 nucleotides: TGTGCCAGCAGCTCGATTGGGAACACTGAAGCTTTCTTT.